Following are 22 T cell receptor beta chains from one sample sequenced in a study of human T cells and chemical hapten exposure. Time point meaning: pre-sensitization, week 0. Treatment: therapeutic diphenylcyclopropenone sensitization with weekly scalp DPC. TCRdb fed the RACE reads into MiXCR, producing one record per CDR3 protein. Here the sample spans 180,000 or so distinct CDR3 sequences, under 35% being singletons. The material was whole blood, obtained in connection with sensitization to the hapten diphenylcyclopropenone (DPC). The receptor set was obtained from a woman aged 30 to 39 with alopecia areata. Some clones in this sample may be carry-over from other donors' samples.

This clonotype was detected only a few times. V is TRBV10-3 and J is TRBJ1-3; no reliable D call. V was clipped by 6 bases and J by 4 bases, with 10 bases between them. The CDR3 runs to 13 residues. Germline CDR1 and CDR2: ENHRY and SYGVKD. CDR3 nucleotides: TGTGCCATCAGCTCCCACGGGGGAAACACCATATATTTT. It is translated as CAISSHGGNTIYF.

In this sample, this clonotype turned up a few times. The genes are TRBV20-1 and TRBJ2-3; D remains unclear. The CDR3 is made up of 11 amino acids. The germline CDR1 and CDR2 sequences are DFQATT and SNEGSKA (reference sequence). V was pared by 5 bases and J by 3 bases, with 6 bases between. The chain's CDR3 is CSARTTDTQYF. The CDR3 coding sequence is TGCAGTGCTCGCACGACAGATACGCAGTATTTT.

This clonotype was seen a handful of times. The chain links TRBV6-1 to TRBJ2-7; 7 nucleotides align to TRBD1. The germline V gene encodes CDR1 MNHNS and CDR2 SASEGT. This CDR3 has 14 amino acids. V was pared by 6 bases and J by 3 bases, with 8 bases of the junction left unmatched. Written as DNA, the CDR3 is TGTGCCAGCAGGTTGGGACAGTTGGACTACGAGCAGTACTTC. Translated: CASRLGQLDYEQYF.

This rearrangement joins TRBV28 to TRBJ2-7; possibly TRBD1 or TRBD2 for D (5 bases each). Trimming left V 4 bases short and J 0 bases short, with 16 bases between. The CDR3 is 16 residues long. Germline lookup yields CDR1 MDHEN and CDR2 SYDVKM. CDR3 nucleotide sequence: TGTGCCAGCAGTTCTCCCGGGACCGCCAGCTCCTACGAGCAGTACTTC. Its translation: CASSSPGTASSYEQYF.

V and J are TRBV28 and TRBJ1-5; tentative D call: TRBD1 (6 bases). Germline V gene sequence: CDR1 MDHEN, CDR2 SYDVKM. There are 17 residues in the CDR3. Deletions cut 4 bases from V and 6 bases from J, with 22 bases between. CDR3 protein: CASSSRDTRYGFQPQHF. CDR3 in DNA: TGTGCCAGCAGTTCACGGGACACCCGATATGGGTTTCAGCCCCAGCATTTT.

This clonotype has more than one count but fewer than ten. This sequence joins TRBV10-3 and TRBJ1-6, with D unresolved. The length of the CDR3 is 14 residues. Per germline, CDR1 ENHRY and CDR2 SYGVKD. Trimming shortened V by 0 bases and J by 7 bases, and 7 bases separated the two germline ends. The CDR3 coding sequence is TGTGCCATCAGTGAGTCGGGCAAGAATTCACCCCTCCACTTT. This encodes CAISESGKNSPLHF.

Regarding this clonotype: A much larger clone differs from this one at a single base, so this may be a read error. The CDR3 here is CASSLAREETQYF. The CDR3 DNA follows: TGTGCCAGCAGCTTAGCGAGAGAAGAGACCCAGTACTTC. V is TRBV7-9 and J is TRBJ2-5; D is undetermined. The germline V and J ends were trimmed by 0 bases and 3 bases, with 5 bases remaining between them. From germline, CDR1 is SEHNR and CDR2 FQNEAQ (reference sequence). The CDR3 runs to 13 residues.

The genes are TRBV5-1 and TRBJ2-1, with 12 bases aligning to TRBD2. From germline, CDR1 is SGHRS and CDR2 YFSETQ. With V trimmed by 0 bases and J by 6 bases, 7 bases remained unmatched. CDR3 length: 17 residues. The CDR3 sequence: CASSLARGLAGSNEQFF. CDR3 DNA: TGCGCCAGCAGCTTGGCCAGAGGACTAGCGGGATCCAATGAGCAGTTCTTC. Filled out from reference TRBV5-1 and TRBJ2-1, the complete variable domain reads KAGVTQTPRYLIKTRGQQVTLSCSPISGHRSVSWYQQTPGQGLQFLFEYFSETQRNKGNFPGRFSGRQFSNSRSEMNVSTLELGDSALYLCASSLARGLAGSNEQFFGPGTRLTVL.

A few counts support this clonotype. This CDR3 is CASSFGGTSGQETQYF. The CDR3, as DNA: TGTGCCAGCAGCTTCGGAGGGACTAGCGGGCAAGAGACCCAGTACTTC. The J gene is TRBJ2-5, the V gene TRBV5-4; 12 bases align to TRBD2. The junction had 4 bases not matched to a gene; V was cut back by 2 bases and J by 2 bases. Germline-derived CDR1 and CDR2 are SGHNT and YYREEE (reference sequence). This CDR3 spans 16 amino acids.

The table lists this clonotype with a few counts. In nucleotides, the CDR3 is TGCAGTGCCGTTGGACAGTGGGGAAAAAAGACCCAGTACTTC. Translation gives CSAVGQWGKKTQYF. This chain uses TRBV20-1 with TRBJ2-5, with D possibly matching TRBD1 (6 bases). Germline CDR1 reads DFQATT; CDR2 reads SNEGSKA (reference sequence). The CDR3 has 14 amino acids. Trimming took off 6 bases at V and 6 bases at J, with 20 bases between the two ends.

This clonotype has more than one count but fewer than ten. The CDR3 is CASSLERNTEAFF. CDR3 DNA sequence: TGCGCCAGCAGCCTAGAAAGAAACACTGAAGCTTTCTTT. The chain uses TRBV4-3 and TRBJ1-1; D is ambiguous. CDR1 is LGHNA, CDR2 YSLEER, per germline. There are 13 residues in the CDR3. Deletions cut 4 bases from V and 2 bases from J, with 8 bases between.

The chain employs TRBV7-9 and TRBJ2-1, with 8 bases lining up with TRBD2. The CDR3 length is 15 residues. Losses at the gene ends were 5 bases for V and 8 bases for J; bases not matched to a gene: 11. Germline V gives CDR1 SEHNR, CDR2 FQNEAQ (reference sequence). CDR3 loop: CASSLGAGVGDEQFF. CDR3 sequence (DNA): TGTGCCAGCAGCCTGGGAGCGGGGGTAGGCGATGAGCAGTTCTTC.

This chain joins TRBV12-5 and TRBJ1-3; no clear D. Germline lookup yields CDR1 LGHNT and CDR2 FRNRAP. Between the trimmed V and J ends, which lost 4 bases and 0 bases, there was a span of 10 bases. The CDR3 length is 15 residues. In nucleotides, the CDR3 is TGTGCTAGTGGTTCCTCTCGCTTCTCTGGAAACACCATATATTTT. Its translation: CASGSSRFSGNTIYF. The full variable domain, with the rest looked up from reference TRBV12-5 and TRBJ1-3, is DARVTQTPRHKVTEMGQEVTMRCQPILGHNTVFWYRQTMMQGLELLAYFRNRAPLDDSGMPKDRFSAEMPDATLATLKIQPSEPRDSAVYFCASGSSRFSGNTIYFGEGSWLTVV.

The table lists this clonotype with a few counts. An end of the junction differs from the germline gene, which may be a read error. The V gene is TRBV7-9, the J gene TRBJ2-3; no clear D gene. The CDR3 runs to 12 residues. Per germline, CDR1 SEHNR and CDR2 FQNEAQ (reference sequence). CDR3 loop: CASSVSKDTQYF. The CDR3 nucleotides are TGTGCCAGCAGCGTTAGCAAAGATACGCAGTATTTT.

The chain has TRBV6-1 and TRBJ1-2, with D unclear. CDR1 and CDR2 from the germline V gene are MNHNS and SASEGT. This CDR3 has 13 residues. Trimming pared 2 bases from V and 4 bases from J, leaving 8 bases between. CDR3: CASSERASYGYTF. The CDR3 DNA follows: TGTGCCAGCAGTGAACGGGCAAGCTATGGCTACACCTTC.

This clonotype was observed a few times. The CDR3: CASRLQGPNEKLFF. CDR3 coding DNA: TGTGCCAGCAGATTACAAGGACCGAATGAAAAACTGTTTTTT. The gene calls are TRBV6-5 and TRBJ1-4, with D uncertain. Trimming pared 6 bases from V and 5 bases from J, leaving 13 bases between. Germline CDR1 MNHEY, CDR2 SVGAGI. This CDR3 region has 14 residues.

The CDR3 loop reads CASTPQGVYGYTF. The DNA for the CDR3 is TGTGCCAGCACCCCACAGGGGGTCTATGGCTACACCTTC. The genes are TRBV28 and TRBJ1-2; 8 nucleotides agree with TRBD1. Trimming removed 7 bases from V and 4 bases from J; junction bases left unmatched: 5. CDR3 length: 13 amino acids. Germline values: CDR1 MDHEN, CDR2 SYDVKM.

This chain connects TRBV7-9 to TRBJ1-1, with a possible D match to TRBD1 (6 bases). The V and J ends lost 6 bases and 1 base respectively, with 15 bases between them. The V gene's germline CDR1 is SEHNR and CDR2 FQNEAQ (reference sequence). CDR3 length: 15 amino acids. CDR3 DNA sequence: TGTGCCAGCAGGTCTAGACAGGCTGGGAACACTGAAGCTTTCTTT. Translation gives CASRSRQAGNTEAFF.

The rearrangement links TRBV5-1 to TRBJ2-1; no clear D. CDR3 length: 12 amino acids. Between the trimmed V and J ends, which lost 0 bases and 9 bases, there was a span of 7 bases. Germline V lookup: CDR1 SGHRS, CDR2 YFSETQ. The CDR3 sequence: CASSLGQSEQFF. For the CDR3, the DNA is TGCGCCAGCAGCTTGGGGCAGAGTGAGCAGTTCTTC.

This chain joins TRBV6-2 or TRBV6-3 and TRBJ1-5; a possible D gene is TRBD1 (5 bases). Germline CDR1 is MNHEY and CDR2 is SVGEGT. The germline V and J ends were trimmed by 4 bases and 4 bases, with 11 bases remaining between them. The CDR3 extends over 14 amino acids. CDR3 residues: CASSSRGNNQPQHF. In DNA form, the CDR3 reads TGTGCCAGCAGTTCGAGGGGAAATAATCAGCCCCAGCATTTT.

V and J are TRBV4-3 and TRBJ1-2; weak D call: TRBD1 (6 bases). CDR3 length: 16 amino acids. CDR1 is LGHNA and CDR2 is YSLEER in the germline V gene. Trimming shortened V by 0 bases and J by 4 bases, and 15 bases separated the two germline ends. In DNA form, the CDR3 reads TGCGCCAGCAGCCAAGAGAGGGGGGGCAGGGGCTATGGCTACACCTTC. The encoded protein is CASSQERGGRGYGYTF.

Here the CDR3 reads CSVEAPDRGHGYTF. The CDR3 DNA follows: TGCAGCGTTGAAGCCCCGGACAGGGGGCATGGCTACACCTTC. This sequence joins TRBV29-1 and TRBJ1-2; 11 nucleotides align to TRBD1. V shed 1 base and J 6 bases; nucleotides not matched to a gene: 4. The CDR3 runs 14 residues. Germline lookup yields CDR1 SQVTM and CDR2 ANQGSEA. Full variable domain (outside the CDR3, taken from reference TRBV29-1 and TRBJ1-2): SAVISQKPSRDICQRGTSLTIQCQVDSQVTMMFWYRQQPGQSLTLIATANQGSEATYESGFVIDKFPISRPNLTFSTLTVSNMSPEDSSIYLCSVEAPDRGHGYTFGSGTRLTVV.